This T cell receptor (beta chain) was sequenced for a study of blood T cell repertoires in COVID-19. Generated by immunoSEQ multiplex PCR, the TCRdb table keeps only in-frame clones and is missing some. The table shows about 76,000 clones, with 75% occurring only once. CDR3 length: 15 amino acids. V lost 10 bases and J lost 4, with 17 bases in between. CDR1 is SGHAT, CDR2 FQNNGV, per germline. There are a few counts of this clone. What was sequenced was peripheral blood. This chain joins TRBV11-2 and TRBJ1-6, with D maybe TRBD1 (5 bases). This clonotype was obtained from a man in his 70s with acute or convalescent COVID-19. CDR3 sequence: CATSRGARYNSPLHF. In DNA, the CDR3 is TGTGCCACCAGTCGCGGGGCCCGATATAATTCACCCCTCCACTTT.